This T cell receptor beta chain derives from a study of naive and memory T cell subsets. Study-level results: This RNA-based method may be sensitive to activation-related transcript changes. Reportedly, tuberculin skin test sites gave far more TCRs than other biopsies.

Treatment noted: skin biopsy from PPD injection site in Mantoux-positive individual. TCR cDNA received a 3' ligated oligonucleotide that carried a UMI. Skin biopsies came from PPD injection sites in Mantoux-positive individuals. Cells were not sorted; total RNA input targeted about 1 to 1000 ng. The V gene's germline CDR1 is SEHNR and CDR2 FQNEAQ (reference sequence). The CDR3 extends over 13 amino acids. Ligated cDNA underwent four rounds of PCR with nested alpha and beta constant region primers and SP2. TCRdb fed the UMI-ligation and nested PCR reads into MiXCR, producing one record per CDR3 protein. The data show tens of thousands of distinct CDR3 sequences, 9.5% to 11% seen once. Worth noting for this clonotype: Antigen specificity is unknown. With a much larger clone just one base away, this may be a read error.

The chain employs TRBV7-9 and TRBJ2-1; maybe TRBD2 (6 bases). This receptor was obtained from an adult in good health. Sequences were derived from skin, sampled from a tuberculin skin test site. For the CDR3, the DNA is TGTGCCAGCAGCTACCTGTCTAGCGATGAGCAGTCCTTC. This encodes CASSYLSSDEQSF. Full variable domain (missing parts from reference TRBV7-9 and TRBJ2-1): DTGVSQNPRHKITKRGQNVTFRCDPISEHNRLYWYRQTLGQGPEFLTYFQNEAQLEKSRLLSDRFSAERPKGSFSTLEIQRTEQGDSAMYLCASSYLSSDEQSFGPGTRLTVL.